The present entry profiles one T cell receptor (beta chain) with its context. Its antigen is not known. This entry comes from a study of cytomegalovirus exposure and HLA in healthy donors. Broader study findings: Earlier findings revealed that most TCR beta V segments proved productive either about 87% or about 30% of the time.

From germline, CDR1 is SGHRS and CDR2 YFSETQ. The CDR3 covers 12 residues. Trimming pared 4 bases from V and 11 bases from J, leaving 14 bases between. It was with 60 Vbeta and 13 Jbeta primers that the PCR ran. Repertoires were generated with immunoSEQ multiplex PCR, while TCRdb's copy carries only in-frame clones and drops some. The table has 130,000 to 150,000 clones, around 82% seen once; the top ten hold around 2.9%. When sampled, the donors appeared nominally healthy, though they likely had unrecorded immune exposures. Sequencing was done on a sample of PBMCs. This sequence originates from a female donor in good health and CMV-seronegative. The rearrangement joins TRBV5-1 to TRBJ2-3, with D possibly matching TRBD1 (6 bases). The CDR3 sequence: CASSASTGQQYF. The CDR3 DNA reads as TGCGCCAGCAGCGCCTCAACGGGACAGCAGTATTTT.